The clone carrying this TCR beta chain has a handful of counts. A single record per CDR3 protein comes from TCRdb applying MiXCR to the RT-PCR reads. The repertoire consists of 700,000 to 900,000 distinct CDR3 sequences, with around 20% occurring once and the leading ten covering roughly 10%. The data originate from a study of response to subunit inactivated influenza vaccine. There are 15 residues in the CDR3. Germline loops: CDR1 MGHRA, CDR2 YSYEKL. V shed 3 bases and J shed 4 bases, with 15 bases lying between them. The chain couples TRBV4-1 to TRBJ1-2, with a weak D call TRBD1 (5 bases). The receptor was derived from a man in his fifties or sixties who received an inactivated influenza vaccine. The sample here was PBMCs from blood, taken 4 to 6 days after vaccination. CDR3 in DNA: TGCGCCAGCAGCCAGGGCGACCGGGGCGGCTATGGCTACACCTTC. Translated: CASSQGDRGGYGYTF.